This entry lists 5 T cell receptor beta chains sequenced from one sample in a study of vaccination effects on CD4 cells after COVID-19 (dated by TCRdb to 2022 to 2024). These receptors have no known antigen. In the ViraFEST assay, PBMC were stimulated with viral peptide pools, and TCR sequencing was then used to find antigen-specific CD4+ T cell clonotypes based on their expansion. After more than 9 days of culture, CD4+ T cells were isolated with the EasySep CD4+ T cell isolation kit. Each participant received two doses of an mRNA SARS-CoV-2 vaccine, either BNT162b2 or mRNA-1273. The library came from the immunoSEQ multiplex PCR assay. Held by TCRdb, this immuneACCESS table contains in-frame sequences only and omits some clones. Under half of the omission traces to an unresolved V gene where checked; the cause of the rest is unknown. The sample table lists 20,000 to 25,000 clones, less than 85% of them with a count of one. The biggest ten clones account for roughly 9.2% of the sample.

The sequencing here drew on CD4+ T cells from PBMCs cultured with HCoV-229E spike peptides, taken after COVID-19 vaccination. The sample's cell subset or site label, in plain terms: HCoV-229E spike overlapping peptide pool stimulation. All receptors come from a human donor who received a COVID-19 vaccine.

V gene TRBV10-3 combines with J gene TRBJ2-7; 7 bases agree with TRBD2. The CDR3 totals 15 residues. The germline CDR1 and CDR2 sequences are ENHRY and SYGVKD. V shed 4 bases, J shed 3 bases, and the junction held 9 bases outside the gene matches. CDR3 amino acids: CAISGTGTTYYEQYF. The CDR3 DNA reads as TGTGCCATCAGTGGGACCGGGACTACCTACTACGAGCAGTACTTC.

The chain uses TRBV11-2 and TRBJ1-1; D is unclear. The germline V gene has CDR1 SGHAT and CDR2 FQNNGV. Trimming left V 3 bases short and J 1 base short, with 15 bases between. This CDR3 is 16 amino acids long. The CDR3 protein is CASSFGLSMANTEAFF. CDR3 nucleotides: TGTGCCAGCAGCTTCGGGCTCAGCATGGCGAACACTGAAGCTTTCTTT.

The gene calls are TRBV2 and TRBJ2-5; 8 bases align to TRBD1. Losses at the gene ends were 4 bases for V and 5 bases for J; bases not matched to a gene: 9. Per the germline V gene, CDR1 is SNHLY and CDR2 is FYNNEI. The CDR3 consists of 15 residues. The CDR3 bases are TGTGCCAGCAGTGCCGACAGGGGATATGGGGAGACCCAGTACTTC. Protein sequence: CASSADRGYGETQYF.

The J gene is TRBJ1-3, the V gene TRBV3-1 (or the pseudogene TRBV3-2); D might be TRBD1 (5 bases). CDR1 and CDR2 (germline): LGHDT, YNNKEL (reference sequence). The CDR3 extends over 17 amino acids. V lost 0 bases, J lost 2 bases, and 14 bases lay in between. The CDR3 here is CASSQDQFGAPGNTIYF. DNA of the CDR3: TGTGCCAGCAGCCAAGATCAATTCGGGGCTCCTGGAAACACCATATATTTT.

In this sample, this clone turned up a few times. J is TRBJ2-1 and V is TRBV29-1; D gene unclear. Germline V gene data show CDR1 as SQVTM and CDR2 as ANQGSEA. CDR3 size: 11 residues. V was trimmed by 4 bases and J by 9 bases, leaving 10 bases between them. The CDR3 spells CSVVPRTEQFF. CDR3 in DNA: TGCAGCGTTGTGCCGCGAACTGAGCAGTTCTTC.